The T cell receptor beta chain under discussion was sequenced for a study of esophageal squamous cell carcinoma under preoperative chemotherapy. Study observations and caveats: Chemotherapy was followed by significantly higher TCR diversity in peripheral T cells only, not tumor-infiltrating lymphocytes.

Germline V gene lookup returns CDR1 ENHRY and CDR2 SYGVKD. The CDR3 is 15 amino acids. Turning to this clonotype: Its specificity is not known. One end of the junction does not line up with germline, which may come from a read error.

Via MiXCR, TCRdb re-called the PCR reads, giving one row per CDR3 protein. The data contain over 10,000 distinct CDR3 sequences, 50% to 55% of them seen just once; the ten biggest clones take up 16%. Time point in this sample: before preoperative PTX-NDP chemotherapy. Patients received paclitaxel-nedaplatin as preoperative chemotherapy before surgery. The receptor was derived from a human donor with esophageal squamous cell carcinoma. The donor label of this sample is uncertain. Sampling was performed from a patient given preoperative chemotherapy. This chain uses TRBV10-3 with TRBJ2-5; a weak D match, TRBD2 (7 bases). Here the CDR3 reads CGGGSGGRDKETQYF. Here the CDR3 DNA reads TGTGGCGGGGGTTCTGGGGGGCGTGACAAAGAGACGCAGTACTTC.